The subject of this entry is one T cell receptor (beta chain). In germline, CDR1 is MDHEN, CDR2 SYDVKM. The V and J ends lost 4 bases and 0 bases, in that order; junction bases with no gene match: 5. This CDR3 has 16 residues. Only in-frame clones appear in the TCRdb table, and some are missing; sequencing was by immunoSEQ multiplex PCR. The data hold about 480,000 clones, with about nine tenths observed a single time. The record originates from a study of blood T cell repertoires in COVID-19. The TCR was taken from a woman aged 45 to 65 with COVID-19, enrolled during active disease. The rearrangement links TRBV28 to TRBJ1-5, with TRBD1 matching over 8 bases. What was sequenced was peripheral blood. The CDR3 DNA sequence: TGTGCCAGCAGTTCCGGGACAGGTGTTAGCAATCAGCCCCAGCATTTT. Translating it yields CASSSGTGVSNQPQHF.